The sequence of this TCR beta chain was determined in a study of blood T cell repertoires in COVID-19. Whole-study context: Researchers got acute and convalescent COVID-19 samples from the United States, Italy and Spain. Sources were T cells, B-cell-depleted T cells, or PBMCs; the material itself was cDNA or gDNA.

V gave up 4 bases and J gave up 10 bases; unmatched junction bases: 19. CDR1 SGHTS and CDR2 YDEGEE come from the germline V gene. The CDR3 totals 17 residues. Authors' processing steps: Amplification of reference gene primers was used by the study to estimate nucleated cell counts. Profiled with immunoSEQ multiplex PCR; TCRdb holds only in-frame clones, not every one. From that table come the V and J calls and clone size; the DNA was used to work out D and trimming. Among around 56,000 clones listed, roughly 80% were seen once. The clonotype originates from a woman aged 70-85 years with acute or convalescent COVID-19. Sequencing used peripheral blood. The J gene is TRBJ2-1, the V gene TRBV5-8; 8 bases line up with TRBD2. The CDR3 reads CASSPTSRAGGHREQFF. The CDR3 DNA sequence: TGTGCCAGCAGCCCCACGTCGCGGGCGGGGGGCCATAGGGAGCAGTTCTTC.